This T cell receptor (beta chain) was observed in a study of blood T cells in healthy people across ages. V lost 4 bases, J lost 6 bases, and 13 bases lay in between. The CDR3 runs to 14 residues. Germline V gene lookup returns CDR1 SGHRS and CDR2 YFSETQ. This clonotype was recorded a few times. Next came a second PCR, run for about 7 to 11 cycles, which used a sample-barcoded 5' primer along with a J-beta primer mix. MiXCR was run by TCRdb on the 5' RACE reads, yielding one entry per CDR3 protein. The profile covers around 1,700,000 distinct CDR3 sequences, with 28% appearing a single time and roughly 8% taken by the ten largest.

The chain has TRBV5-1 and TRBJ2-2; D not resolved. The specimen was blood. The TCR comes from a woman younger than 45 in good health. CDR3 DNA sequence: TGCGCCAGCAGCGGCGAGGCGGTCGCCGGGGAGCTGTTTTTT. Its translation: CASSGEAVAGELFF.